This TCR beta chain was identified in a study of CD8 T cells in ankylosing spondylitis. Notes on the study in general: Reportedly, significant enrichment of disease-linked clones occurred in matched ankylosing spondylitis synovial fluid.

This clonotype was seen a handful of times. Its specificity is unknown. Via MiXCR, TCRdb re-called the 5' RACE reads, giving one row per CDR3 protein. This sample has under 250,000 distinct CDR3 sequences, with about 10% found just once. The CDR3 sequence is 15 residues long. The V and J ends lost 2 bases and 7 bases respectively, with 18 bases between them. CDR1 is ENHRY and CDR2 is SYGVKD in the germline V gene. Input material: blood, either unsorted or a sorted T cell fraction (not recorded which). This sequence was found in a male donor with ankylosing spondylitis or in good health (not recorded which). This sequence joins TRBV10-3 and TRBJ2-7; no clear D. The DNA for the CDR3 is TGTGCCATCAGTGAGCCTGTCGGCGTGTCTTTGGAGCAGTACTTC. Protein product: CAISEPVGVSLEQYF.